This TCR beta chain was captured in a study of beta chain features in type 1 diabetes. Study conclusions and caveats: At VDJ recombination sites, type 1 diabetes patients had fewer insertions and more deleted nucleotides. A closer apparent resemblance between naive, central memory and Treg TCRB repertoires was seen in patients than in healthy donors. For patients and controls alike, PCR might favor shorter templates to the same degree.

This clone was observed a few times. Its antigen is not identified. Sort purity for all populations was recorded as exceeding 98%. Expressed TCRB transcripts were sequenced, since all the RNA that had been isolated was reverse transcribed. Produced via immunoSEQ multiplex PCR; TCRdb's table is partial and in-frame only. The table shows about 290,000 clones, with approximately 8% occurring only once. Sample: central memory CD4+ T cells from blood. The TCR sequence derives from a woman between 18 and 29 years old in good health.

The CDR3 sequence is CASSDLAGGKAYNEQFF. In DNA, the CDR3 is TGTGCCAGCAGTGACCTGGCGGGAGGGAAGGCATACAATGAGCAGTTCTTC. This chain uses TRBV25-1 with TRBJ2-1; 9 nucleotides agree with TRBD2. Germline CDR1 MGHDK, CDR2 SYGVNS. The CDR3 runs 17 residues. The V gene end was trimmed by 3 bases and the J gene end by 4 bases; junction bases not matched to a gene: 10.